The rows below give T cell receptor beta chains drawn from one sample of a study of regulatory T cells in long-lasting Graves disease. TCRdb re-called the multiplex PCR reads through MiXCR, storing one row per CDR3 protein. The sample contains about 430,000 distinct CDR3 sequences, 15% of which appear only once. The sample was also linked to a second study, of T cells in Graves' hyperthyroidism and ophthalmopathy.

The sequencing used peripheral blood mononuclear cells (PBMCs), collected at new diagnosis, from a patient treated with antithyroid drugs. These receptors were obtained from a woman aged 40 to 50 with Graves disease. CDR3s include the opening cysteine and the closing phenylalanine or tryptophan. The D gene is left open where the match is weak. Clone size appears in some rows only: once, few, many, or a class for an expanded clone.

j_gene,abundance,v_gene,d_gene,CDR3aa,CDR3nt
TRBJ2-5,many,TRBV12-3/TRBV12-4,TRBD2,CASSPGTSVRETQYF,TGTGCCAGCAGCCCCGGGACTAGCGTTCGAGAGACCCAGTACTTC
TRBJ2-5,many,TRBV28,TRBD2,CASRSPSGYETQYF,TGTGCCAGCAGATCACCTAGCGGGTACGAGACCCAGTACTTC
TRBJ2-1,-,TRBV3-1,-,CASSQDRGGPVFF,TGTGCCAGCAGCCAAGATCGGGGTGGTCCGGTGTTCTTC
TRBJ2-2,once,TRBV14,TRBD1,CASSRRTGGYYTGELFF,TGTGCCAGCAGCCGACGGACAGGGGGCTACTACACCGGGGAGCTGTTTTTT
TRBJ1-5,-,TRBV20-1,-,CSARDGGPQDPQHF,TGCAGTGCTAGAGATGGGGGCCCACAGGATCCCCAGCATTTT
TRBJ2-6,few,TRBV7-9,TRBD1,CASSLVSGGPSGANVLTF,TGTGCCAGCAGCTTAGTTTCAGGGGGACCCTCTGGGGCCAACGTCCTGACTTTC
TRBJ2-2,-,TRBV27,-,CASSPPNGELFF,TGTGCCAGCAGTCCCCCAAACGGGGAGCTGTTTTTT
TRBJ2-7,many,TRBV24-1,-,CATPSEAAYEQYF,TGTGCCACCCCGTCGGAGGCCGCCTACGAGCAGTACTTC
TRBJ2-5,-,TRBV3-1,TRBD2,CASSHGLAGETQYF,TGTGCCAGCAGCCACGGACTAGCGGGAGAGACCCAGTACTTC
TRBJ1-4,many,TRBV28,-,CASTALGGKLFF,TGTGCCAGCACGGCCCTTGGGGGAAAACTGTTTTTT
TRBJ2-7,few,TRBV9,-,CASSADGTLNEQYF,TGTGCCAGCAGCGCAGATGGGACACTTAACGAGCAGTACTTC
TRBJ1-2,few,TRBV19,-,CASSIHSTNYGYTF,TGTGCCAGTAGTATCCATTCAACTAACTATGGCTACACCTTC
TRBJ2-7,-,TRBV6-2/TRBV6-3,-,CASSPWTAGYEQYF,TGTGCCAGCAGTCCCTGGACCGCCGGGTACGAGCAGTACTTC
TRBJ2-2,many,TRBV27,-,CASSLNRVTGELFF,TGTGCCAGCAGTTTGAACAGGGTGACCGGGGAGCTGTTTTTT
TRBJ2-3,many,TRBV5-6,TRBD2,CASSLITSGIGDSSTDTQYF,TGTGCCAGCAGTCTTATAACTAGCGGGATAGGAGATTCTAGCACAGATACGCAGTATTTT
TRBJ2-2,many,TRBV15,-,CATSHGPDTGELFF,TGTGCCACCAGTCATGGACCTGACACCGGGGAGCTGTTTTTT
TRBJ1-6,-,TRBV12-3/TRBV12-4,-,CASSYRGGASPLHF,TGTGCCAGCAGTTACCGTGGGGGGGCTTCACCCCTCCACTTT
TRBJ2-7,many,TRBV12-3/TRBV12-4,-,CASSLWQGTSSEQYF,TGTGCCAGCAGTTTGTGGCAGGGGACGTCGTCCGAGCAGTACTTC
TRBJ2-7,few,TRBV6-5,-,CASSYSMGEQYF,TGTGCCAGCAGTTACTCGATGGGCGAGCAGTACTTC
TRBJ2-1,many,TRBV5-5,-,CASARGPDYNEQFF,TGTGCCAGCGCGAGGGGACCCGACTACAATGAGCAGTTCTTC
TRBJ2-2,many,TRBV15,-,CATSREASLNTGELFF,TGTGCCACCAGCAGAGAAGCTAGCCTGAACACCGGGGAGCTGTTTTTT
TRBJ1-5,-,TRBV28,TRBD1,CASRDAGGSQPQHF,TGTGCCAGCCGTGATGCAGGGGGCAGTCAGCCCCAGCATTTT
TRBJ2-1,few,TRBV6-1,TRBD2,CASSAPGLAGFNEQFF,TGTGCCAGCAGTGCCCCGGGACTAGCGGGATTCAATGAGCAGTTCTTC
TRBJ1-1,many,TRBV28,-,CASRDGNTEAFF,TGTGCCAGCAGGGACGGGAACACTGAAGCTTTCTTT
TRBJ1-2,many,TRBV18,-,CATKEGPNYGYTF,TGTGCCACCAAAGAGGGACCTAACTATGGCTACACCTTC
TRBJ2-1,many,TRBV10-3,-,CAISTTISYNEQFF,TGTGCCATCAGTACTACCATCTCCTACAATGAGCAGTTCTTC
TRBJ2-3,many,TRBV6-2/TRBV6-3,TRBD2,CASSGTNLNVLSTDTQYF,TGTGCCAGCAGTGGGACTAACCTGAACGTATTAAGCACAGATACGCAGTATTTT
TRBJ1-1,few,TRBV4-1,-,CASSSRLGLTEAFF,TGCGCCAGCAGTTCTCGTTTGGGGTTGACTGAAGCTTTCTTT
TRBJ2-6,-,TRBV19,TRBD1,CASSTPGQGAPGANVLTF,TGTGCCAGTAGTACACCGGGACAGGGGGCGCCGGGGGCCAACGTCCTGACTTTC
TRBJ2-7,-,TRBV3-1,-,CASSQGGVAAWYEQYF,TGTGCCAGCAGCCAAGGGGGGGTAGCTGCATGGTACGAGCAGTACTTC
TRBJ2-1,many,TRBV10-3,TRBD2,CAITQGTSGSSYNEQFF,TGTGCCATCACTCAAGGGACTAGCGGGAGCTCCTACAATGAGCAGTTCTTC
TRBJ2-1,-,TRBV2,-,CASSEAPRTSLYNEQFF,TGTGCCAGCAGTGAAGCGCCTCGTACTAGCCTTTACAATGAGCAGTTCTTC
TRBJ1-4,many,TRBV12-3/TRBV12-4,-,CASSYDSGKLFF,TGTGCCAGCAGCTACGACAGTGGGAAACTGTTTTTT
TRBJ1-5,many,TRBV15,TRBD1,CATSTDRGTGNQPQHF,TGTGCCACCAGCACGGACAGGGGGACGGGGAATCAGCCCCAGCATTTT
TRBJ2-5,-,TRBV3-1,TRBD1,CASSQAMGTGETQYF,TGTGCCAGCAGCCAAGCCATGGGGACAGGGGAGACCCAGTACTTC
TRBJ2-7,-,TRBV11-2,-,CASSLTQVRSEQYF,TGTGCCAGCAGCTTGACACAGGTTCGCTCCGAGCAGTACTTC
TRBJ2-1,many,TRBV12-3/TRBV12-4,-,CASTPLGGNEQFF,TGTGCCAGCACGCCCCTTGGGGGCAATGAGCAGTTCTTC
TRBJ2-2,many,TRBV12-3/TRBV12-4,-,CASSSQWAGQNTGELFF,TGTGCCAGCAGTTCCCAGTGGGCGGGGCAGAACACCGGGGAGCTGTTTTTT
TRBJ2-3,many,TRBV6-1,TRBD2,CASSPRTRTSTDTQYF,TGTGCCAGCAGTCCGCGGACTAGAACTAGCACAGATACGCAGTATTTT
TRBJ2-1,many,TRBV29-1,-,CSVEGQVYNEQFF,TGCAGCGTTGAGGGCCAGGTCTACAATGAGCAGTTCTTC